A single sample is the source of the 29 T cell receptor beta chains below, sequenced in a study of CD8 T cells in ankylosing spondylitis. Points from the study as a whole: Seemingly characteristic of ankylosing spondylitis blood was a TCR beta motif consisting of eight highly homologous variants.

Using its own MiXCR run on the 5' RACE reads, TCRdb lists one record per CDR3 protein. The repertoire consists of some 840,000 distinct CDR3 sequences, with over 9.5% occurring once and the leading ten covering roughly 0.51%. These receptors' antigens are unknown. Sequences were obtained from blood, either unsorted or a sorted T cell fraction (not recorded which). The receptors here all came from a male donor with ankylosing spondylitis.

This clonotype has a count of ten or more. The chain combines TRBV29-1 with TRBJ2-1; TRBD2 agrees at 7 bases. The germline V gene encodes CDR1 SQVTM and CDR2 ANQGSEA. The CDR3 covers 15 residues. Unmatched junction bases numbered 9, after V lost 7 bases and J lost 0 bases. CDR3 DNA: TGCAGCGGTGGGACTACCCTGAGCTCCTACAATGAGCAGTTCTTC. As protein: CSGGTTLSSYNEQFF.

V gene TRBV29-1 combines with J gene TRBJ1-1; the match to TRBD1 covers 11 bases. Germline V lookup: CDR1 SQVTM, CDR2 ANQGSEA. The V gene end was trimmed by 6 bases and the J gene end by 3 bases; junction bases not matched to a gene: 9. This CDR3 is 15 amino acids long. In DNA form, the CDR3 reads TGCAGCGTATCAGGGACAGGGGGTAAGGACACTGAAGCTTTCTTT. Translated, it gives CSVSGTGGKDTEAFF.

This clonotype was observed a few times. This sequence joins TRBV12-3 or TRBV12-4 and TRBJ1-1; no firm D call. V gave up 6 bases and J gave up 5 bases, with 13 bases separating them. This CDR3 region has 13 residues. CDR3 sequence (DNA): TGTGCCAGCAGGAAAGGGCCGGGGACTGAAGCTTTCTTT. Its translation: CASRKGPGTEAFF.

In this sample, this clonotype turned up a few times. In DNA, the CDR3 is TGCAGCGTGACCCAGACAGGGCTTGAAAAACTGTTTTTT. It is translated as CSVTQTGLEKLFF. V and J are TRBV29-1 and TRBJ1-4; 7 bases line up with TRBD1. The CDR3 runs to 13 residues. Trimming at V came to 6 bases and at J to 7 bases, leaving 8 bases not matched to a gene. Looked up from germline, CDR1 is SQVTM and CDR2 is ANQGSEA.

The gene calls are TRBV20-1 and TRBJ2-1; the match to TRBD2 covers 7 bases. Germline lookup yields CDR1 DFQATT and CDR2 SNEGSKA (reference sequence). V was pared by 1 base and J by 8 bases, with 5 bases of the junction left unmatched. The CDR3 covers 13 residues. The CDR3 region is CSARVAGVYEQFF. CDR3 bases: TGCAGTGCTAGAGTTGCGGGAGTCTATGAGCAGTTCTTC.

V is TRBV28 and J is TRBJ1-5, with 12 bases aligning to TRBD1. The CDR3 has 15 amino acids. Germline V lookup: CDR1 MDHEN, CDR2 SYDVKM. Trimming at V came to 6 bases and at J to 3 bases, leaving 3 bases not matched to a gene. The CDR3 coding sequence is TGTGCCAGCAGGAGGGACAGGGGGCCCAATCAGCCCCAGCATTTT. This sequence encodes CASRRDRGPNQPQHF.

This chain's CDR3 is CASRDRSYTEAFF. Written as DNA, the CDR3 is TGCGCCAGCAGGGACAGGTCTTACACTGAAGCTTTCTTT. J is TRBJ1-1 and V is TRBV5-1, with 7 bases matching TRBD1. The CDR3 length is 13 residues. The J segment lost 3 bases and the V segment lost 5 bases, leaving 4 bases of the junction unmatched. Germline assignment: CDR1 SGHRS and CDR2 YFSETQ.

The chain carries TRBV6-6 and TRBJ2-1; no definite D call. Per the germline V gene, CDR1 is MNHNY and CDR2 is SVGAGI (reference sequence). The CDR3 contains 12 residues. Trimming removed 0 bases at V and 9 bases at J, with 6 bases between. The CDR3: CASSYSLVEQFF. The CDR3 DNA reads TGTGCCAGCAGTTACTCGTTGGTTGAGCAGTTCTTC.

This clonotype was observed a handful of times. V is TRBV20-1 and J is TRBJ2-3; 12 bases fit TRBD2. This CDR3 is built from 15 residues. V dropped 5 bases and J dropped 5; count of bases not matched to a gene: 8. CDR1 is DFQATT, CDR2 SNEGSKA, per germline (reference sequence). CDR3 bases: TGCAGTGCTCGTCGGACTAGCGGGGAAGGAGATACGCAGTATTTT. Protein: CSARRTSGEGDTQYF.

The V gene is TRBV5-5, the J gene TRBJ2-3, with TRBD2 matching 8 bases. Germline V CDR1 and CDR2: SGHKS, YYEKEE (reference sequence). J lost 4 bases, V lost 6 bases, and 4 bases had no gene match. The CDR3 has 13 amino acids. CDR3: CASTTSGADTQYF. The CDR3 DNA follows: TGTGCCAGCACCACTAGCGGTGCAGATACGCAGTATTTT.

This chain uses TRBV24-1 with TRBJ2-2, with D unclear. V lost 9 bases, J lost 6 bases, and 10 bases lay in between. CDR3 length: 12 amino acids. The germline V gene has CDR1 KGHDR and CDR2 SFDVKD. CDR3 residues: CATGQSAGELFF. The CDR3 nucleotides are TGTGCCACCGGCCAATCTGCCGGGGAGCTGTTTTTT.

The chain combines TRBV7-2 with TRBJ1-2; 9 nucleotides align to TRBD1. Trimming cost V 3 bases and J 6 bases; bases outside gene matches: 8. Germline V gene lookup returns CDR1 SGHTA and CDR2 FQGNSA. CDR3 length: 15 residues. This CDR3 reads CASSFSGTGLNGYTF. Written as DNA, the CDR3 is TGTGCCAGCAGCTTTAGTGGGACAGGGCTGAATGGCTACACCTTC.

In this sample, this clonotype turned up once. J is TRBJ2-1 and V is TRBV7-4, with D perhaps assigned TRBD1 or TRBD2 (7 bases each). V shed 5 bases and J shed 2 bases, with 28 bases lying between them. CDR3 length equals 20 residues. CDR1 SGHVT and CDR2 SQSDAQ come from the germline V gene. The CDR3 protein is CASSRAGQFTPRRTYNEQFF. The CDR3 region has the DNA TGTGCCAGCAGCCGAGCGGGACAGTTTACCCCACGGCGGACCTACAATGAGCAGTTCTTC. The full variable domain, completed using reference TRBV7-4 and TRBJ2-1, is GAGVSQSPRYKVAKRGRDVALRCDSISGHVTLYWYRQTLGQGSEVLTYSQSDAQRDKSGRPSGRFSAERPERSVSTLKIQRTEQGDSAVYLCASSRAGQFTPRRTYNEQFFGPGTRLTVL.

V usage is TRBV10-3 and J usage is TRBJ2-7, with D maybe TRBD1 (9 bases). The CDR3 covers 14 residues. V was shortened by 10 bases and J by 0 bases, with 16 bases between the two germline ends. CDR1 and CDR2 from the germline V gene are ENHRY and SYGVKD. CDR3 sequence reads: CATGGTGSSYEQYF. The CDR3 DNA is TGTGCCACGGGGGGGACAGGGAGCTCCTACGAGCAGTACTTC.

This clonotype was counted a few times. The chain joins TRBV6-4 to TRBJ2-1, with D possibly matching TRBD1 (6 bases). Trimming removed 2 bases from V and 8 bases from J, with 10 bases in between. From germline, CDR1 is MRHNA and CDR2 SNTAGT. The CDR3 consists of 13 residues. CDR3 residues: CASSDAQGYEQFF. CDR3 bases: TGTGCCAGCAGTGACGCACAGGGCTATGAGCAGTTCTTC.

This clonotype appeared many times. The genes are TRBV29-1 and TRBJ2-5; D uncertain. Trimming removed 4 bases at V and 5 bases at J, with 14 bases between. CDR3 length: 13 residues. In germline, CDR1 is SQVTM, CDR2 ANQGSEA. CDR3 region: CSVGHYSVETQYF. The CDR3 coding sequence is TGCAGCGTTGGCCATTACTCCGTGGAGACCCAGTACTTC.

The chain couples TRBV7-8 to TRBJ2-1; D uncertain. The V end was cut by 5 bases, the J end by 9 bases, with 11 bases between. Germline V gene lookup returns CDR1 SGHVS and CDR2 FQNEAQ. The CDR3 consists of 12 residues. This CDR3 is CASSPPVVEQFF. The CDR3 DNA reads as TGTGCCAGCAGCCCCCCGGTGGTTGAGCAGTTCTTC.

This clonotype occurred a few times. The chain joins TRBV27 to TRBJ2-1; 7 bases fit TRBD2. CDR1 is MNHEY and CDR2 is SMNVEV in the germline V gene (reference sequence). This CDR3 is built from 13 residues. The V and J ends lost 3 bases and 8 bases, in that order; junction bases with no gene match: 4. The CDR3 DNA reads TGTGCCAGCAGTTTGGAGGGGAGGGATGAGCAGTTCTTC. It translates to CASSLEGRDEQFF.

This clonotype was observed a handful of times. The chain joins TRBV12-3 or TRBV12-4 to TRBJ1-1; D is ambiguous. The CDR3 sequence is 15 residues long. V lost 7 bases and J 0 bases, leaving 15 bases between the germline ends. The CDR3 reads CASTPRRVLNTEAFF. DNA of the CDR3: TGTGCCAGCACCCCTCGACGGGTCCTGAACACTGAAGCTTTCTTT.

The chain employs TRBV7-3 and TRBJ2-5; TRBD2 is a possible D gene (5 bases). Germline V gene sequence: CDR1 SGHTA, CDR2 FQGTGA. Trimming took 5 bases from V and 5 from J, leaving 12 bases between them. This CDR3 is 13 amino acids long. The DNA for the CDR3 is TGTGCCAGCAGCCTAGGAGGTTTTGAGACCCAGTACTTC. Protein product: CASSLGGFETQYF.

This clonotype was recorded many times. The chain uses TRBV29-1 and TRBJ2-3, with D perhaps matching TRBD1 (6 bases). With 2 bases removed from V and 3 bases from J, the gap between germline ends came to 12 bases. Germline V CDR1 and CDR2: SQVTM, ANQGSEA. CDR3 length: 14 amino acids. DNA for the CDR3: TGCAGCGTTGAAAGGGGGACAACAACAGATACGCAGTATTTT. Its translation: CSVERGTTTDTQYF.

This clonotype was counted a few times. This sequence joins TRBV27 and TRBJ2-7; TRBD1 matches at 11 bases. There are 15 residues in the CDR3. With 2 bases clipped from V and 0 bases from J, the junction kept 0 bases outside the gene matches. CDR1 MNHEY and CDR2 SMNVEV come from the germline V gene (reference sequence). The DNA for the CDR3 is TGTGCCAGCAGTTTAGGACAGGGGGCCTCCTACGAGCAGTACTTC. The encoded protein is CASSLGQGASYEQYF.

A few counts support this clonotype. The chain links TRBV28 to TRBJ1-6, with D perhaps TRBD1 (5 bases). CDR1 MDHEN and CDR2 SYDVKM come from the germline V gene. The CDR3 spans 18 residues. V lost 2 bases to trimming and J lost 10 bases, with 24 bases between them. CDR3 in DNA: TGTGCCAGCAGTTTAGGGGAACAGGTTACGGGTAGGATGTCACCCCTCCACTTT. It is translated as CASSLGEQVTGRMSPLHF.

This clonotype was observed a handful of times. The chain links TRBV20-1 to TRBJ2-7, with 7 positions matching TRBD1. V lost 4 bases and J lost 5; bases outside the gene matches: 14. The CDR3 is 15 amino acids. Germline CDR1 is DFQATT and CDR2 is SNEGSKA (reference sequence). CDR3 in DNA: TGCAGTGCTACTAATACTGACAGGGTACCCCACGAGCAGTACTTC. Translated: CSATNTDRVPHEQYF.

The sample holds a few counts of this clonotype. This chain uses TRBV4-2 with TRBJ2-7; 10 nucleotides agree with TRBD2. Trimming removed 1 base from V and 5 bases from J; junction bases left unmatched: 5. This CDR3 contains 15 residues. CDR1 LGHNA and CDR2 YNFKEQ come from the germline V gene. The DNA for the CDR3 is TGTGCCAGCAGCCAAGTGGGGCTAGCGGGAGACGAGCAGTACTTC. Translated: CASSQVGLAGDEQYF.

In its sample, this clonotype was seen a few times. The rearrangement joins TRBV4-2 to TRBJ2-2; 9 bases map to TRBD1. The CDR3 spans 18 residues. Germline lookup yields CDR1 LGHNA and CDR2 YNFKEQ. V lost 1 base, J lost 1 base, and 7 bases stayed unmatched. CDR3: CASSQARPGQGNTGELFF. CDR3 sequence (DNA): TGTGCCAGCAGCCAAGCCCGCCCGGGACAGGGGAACACCGGGGAGCTGTTTTTT.

The CDR3 nucleotides are TGTGCCAGCAGCTTATCTTGGAGGAACTATGGCTACACCTTC. Residues: CASSLSWRNYGYTF. The chain employs TRBV7-2 and TRBJ1-2; no reliable D call. The CDR3 runs to 14 residues. CDR1 is SGHTA and CDR2 is FQGNSA in the germline V gene. Deletions cut 2 bases from V and 2 bases from J, with 9 bases between.

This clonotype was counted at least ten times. This CDR3 reads CASSSGSAETNSPLHF. The CDR3 DNA reads TGTGCCAGCAGTTCGGGGTCGGCGGAGACGAATTCACCCCTCCACTTT. V is TRBV12-3 or TRBV12-4 and J is TRBJ1-6; unclear D gene. V was shortened by 4 bases and J by 7 bases, with 17 bases between the two germline ends. The CDR3 covers 16 residues.

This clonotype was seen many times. The DNA for the CDR3 is TGCAGTGCTAGAGGGACAGGGCTTTTGGATACGCAGTATTTT. Translating gives CSARGTGLLDTQYF. The J gene is TRBJ2-3, the V gene TRBV20-1; 8 positions match TRBD1. The CDR3 contains 14 residues. In germline, CDR1 is DFQATT, CDR2 SNEGSKA (reference sequence). The junction had 6 bases not matched to a gene; V was cut back by 1 base and J by 6 bases.